Presented here are 29 T cell receptor beta chains from one specimen sequenced in a study of blood T cells in healthy people across ages. Sample-barcoded 5' priming and a J-beta primer mix drove a second PCR of about 6 to 12 cycles. MiXCR, run by TCRdb on the 5' RACE reads, gives a single entry per CDR3 protein. The sample consists of 1.6 million or so distinct CDR3 sequences, 34% of them appearing once. The sample taken for sequencing was blood. Source of these receptors: a woman in her twenties or thirties in good health.

The chain couples TRBV7-3 to TRBJ2-1; tentative D call: TRBD1 (5 bases). This CDR3 spans 16 amino acids. Germline V gene sequence: CDR1 SGHTA, CDR2 FQGTGA. V lost 3 bases and J lost 1, with 13 bases in between. CDR3 coding DNA: TGTGCCAGCAGCTTGCAGGGAAGTACTTCCTACAATGAGCAGTTCTTC. Translating it yields CASSLQGSTSYNEQFF.

The sample holds a few counts of this clonotype. The chain has TRBV10-2 and TRBJ2-1; D not certain. V was pared by 9 bases and J by 3 bases, with 18 bases between. Germline lookup yields CDR1 WSHSY and CDR2 SAAADI. This CDR3 contains 15 residues. DNA for the CDR3: TGCGCCAGGGCGACACCCCTTGCCCTCTACAATGAGCAGTTCTTC. It codes for CARATPLALYNEQFF.

This clonotype was detected ten times or more. CDR3 DNA: TGTGCCAGCAGCACCAGGAATACGGGGGGGCGCAAAGAGACCCAGTACTTC. Protein: CASSTRNTGGRKETQYF. The chain has TRBV25-1 and TRBJ2-5; 8 nucleotides line up with TRBD2. The CDR3 runs 17 residues. V lost 6 bases to trimming and J lost 3 bases; unmatched junction nucleotides: 15. CDR1 MGHDK and CDR2 SYGVNS come from the germline V gene.

CDR3 nucleotides: TGTGCCAGCAGCCTGGGCCCGGGGTTGGACTCCTATAATTCACCCCTCCACTTT. Translated: CASSLGPGLDSYNSPLHF. The V gene is TRBV6-1, the J gene TRBJ1-6, with unresolved D. Looked up from germline, CDR1 is MNHNS and CDR2 is SASEGT. The CDR3 runs 18 residues. The V and J ends lost 6 bases and 0 bases respectively, with 18 bases between them.

The J gene is TRBJ2-1, the V gene TRBV12-3 or TRBV12-4; the D call may be TRBD1 or TRBD2 (7 bases each). The CDR3 length is 18 residues. Deletions cut 6 bases from V and 7 bases from J, with 28 bases between. The DNA for the CDR3 is TGTGCCAGCAGCCACCCAGGGGGGCGGGGGAGGTGGTGGAATGAGCAGTTCTTC. This codes for CASSHPGGRGRWWNEQFF.

The chain carries TRBV10-3 and TRBJ2-6, with TRBD1 matching 8 bases. This CDR3 region has 17 residues. From germline, CDR1 is ENHRY and CDR2 SYGVKD. J lost 0 bases, V lost 3 bases, and 4 bases had no gene match. The CDR3 DNA follows: TGTGCCATCAGTGATGGCAGGGGGCCCTCTGGGGCCAACGTCCTGACTTTC. Its translation: CAISDGRGPSGANVLTF.

This sequence joins TRBV20-1 and TRBJ2-6, with 7 bases matching TRBD2. The CDR3 is 15 residues long. Germline CDR1 and CDR2: DFQATT and SNEGSKA (reference sequence). Trimming removed 6 bases from V and 0 bases from J; junction bases left unmatched: 5. The CDR3 DNA sequence: TGCAGTGCCTGGGAGGGTGGCTCTGGGGCCAACGTCCTGACTTTC. Residues: CSAWEGGSGANVLTF.

The genes are TRBV30 and TRBJ2-1, with D perhaps matching TRBD1 or TRBD2 (5 bases each). Trimming removed 6 bases from V and 9 bases from J, with 12 bases in between. CDR3 length: 11 residues. In germline, CDR1 is GTSNPN, CDR2 SVGIG (reference sequence). The DNA of the CDR3 is TGTGCCTGCGACGGGGCGAGTGAGCAGTTCTTC. This codes for CACDGASEQFF.

This clonotype was counted between two and nine times. The DNA for the CDR3 is TGTGCCAGCAGTCCCCGACTAGCGGGAGTCGCAGATACGCAGTATTTT. As protein: CASSPRLAGVADTQYF. The chain links TRBV12-3 or TRBV12-4 to TRBJ2-3; 12 bases align to TRBD2. The CDR3 runs to 16 residues. V lost 5 bases and J lost 4; bases outside the gene matches: 7.

This chain connects TRBV5-1 to TRBJ2-1; 7 nucleotides line up with TRBD1. The ends lost 4 bases at V and 6 bases at J; junction bases unmatched: 16. CDR1 is SGHRS, CDR2 YFSETQ, per germline. CDR3 length equals 17 residues. For the CDR3, the DNA is TGCGCCAGCAGCGCGGATTATAGGTACAGGGGAACCAATGAGCAGTTCTTC. It translates to CASSADYRYRGTNEQFF.

This clonotype was observed a handful of times. The rearrangement joins TRBV19 to TRBJ2-7; D is uncertain. The germline V gene encodes CDR1 LNHDA and CDR2 SQIVND (reference sequence). V lost 7 bases and J 2 bases, leaving 9 bases between the germline ends. CDR3 length: 12 residues. The CDR3 sequence is CASKQLAYEQYF. DNA for the CDR3: TGTGCCAGTAAACAGCTGGCCTACGAGCAGTACTTC.

The chain recombines TRBV30 with TRBJ2-5; 8 nucleotides align to TRBD2. The CDR3 runs 13 residues. Unmatched junction bases numbered 8, after V lost 0 bases and J lost 11 bases. The germline CDR1 and CDR2 sequences are GTSNPN and SVGIG (reference sequence). Here the CDR3 reads CAWSVTRAGEQYF. CDR3 DNA: TGTGCCTGGAGTGTAACTAGAGCGGGGGAGCAGTACTTC.

The chain links TRBV5-1 to TRBJ2-1, with D possibly TRBD2 on 5 matching bases. Germline V gene sequence: CDR1 SGHRS, CDR2 YFSETQ. The V end lost 2 bases, the J end lost 9 bases, and 15 bases lay between the germline ends. The length of the CDR3 is 14 residues. This chain's CDR3 is CASSFGRSGGEQFF. The CDR3 DNA sequence: TGCGCCAGCAGCTTCGGCAGATCAGGAGGTGAGCAGTTCTTC.

This clonotype occurred a few times. The chain is built from TRBV18 and TRBJ1-5, with D uncertain. CDR1 and CDR2 (germline): KGHSH, LQKENI. The CDR3 covers 17 residues. V was clipped by 5 bases and J by 2 bases, with 19 bases between them. The CDR3 loop reads CASSSDQWGGGNQPQHF. The CDR3 DNA sequence: TGTGCCAGCTCATCCGACCAGTGGGGAGGAGGCAATCAGCCCCAGCATTTT.

This clonotype was counted a few times. This rearrangement joins TRBV5-1 to TRBJ2-3; a possible D gene is TRBD2 (7 bases). This CDR3 is built from 16 residues. CDR1 is SGHRS and CDR2 is YFSETQ in the germline V gene. V lost 0 bases and J 4 bases, leaving 15 bases between the germline ends. This CDR3 is CASSLAGGGAADTQYF. The CDR3 nucleotides read TGCGCCAGCAGCTTGGCTGGTGGGGGGGCCGCAGATACGCAGTATTTT.

To note about this clonotype: This may be a read error, as it is one base from a much larger clone. The V call is TRBV7-3, the J call TRBJ2-1; possible D gene TRBD2, 7 bases. V lost 5 bases and J 1 base, leaving 15 bases between the germline ends. The length of the CDR3 is 16 residues. Germline V CDR1 and CDR2: SGHTA, FQGTGA. CDR3 sequence reads: CASSPMRGGSYNEQFF. CDR3 coding DNA: TGTGCCAGCAGCCCCATGAGGGGGGGGTCCTACAATGAGCAGTTCTTC.

This chain links TRBV11-2 with TRBJ1-5; D ambiguous. V was trimmed by 2 bases and J by 4 bases, leaving 12 bases between them. This CDR3 has 15 amino acids. CDR1 and CDR2 from the germline V gene are SGHAT and FQNNGV. This CDR3 is CASSLSFGDNQPQHF. Here the CDR3 DNA reads TGTGCCAGCAGCTTAAGCTTTGGGGATAATCAGCCCCAGCATTTT.

This clonotype was observed a few times. The chain combines TRBV10-1 with TRBJ2-7, with TRBD1 as a possible D gene (6 bases). Germline V gives CDR1 WNHNN, CDR2 SYGVQD (reference sequence). CDR3 length equals 16 residues. Between the trimmed V and J ends, which lost 4 bases and 7 bases, there was a span of 23 bases. CDR3 residues: CASSGDYRDTSLEQYF. DNA of the CDR3: TGCGCCAGCAGTGGCGACTACCGGGACACCTCTTTGGAGCAGTACTTC.

This chain joins TRBV2 and TRBJ2-1, with TRBD2 identical over 12 bases. The V segment lost 5 bases and the J segment 1 base; nucleotides outside the gene matches: 6. Germline CDR1 and CDR2: SNHLY and FYNNEI. This CDR3 has 17 amino acids. DNA of the CDR3: TGTGCCAGCAGTTATACTAGCGGGGGGCTTTCCTACAATGAGCAGTTCTTC. Protein sequence: CASSYTSGGLSYNEQFF.

Only a few counts were recorded for this clonotype. This chain uses TRBV10-2 with TRBJ2-7, with 7 bases identical to TRBD1. This CDR3 region has 14 residues. The germline gives CDR1 WSHSY, CDR2 SAAADI. The V and J ends lost 7 bases and 3 bases, in that order; junction bases with no gene match: 9. The CDR3 reads CASMRGLTYYEQYF. The DNA for the CDR3 is TGCGCCAGCATGAGGGGGCTCACGTACTACGAGCAGTACTTC.

The chain links TRBV4-2 to TRBJ1-2; possibly TRBD1 for D (5 bases). The V and J ends lost 2 bases and 4 bases respectively, with 17 bases between them. Germline CDR1 is LGHNA and CDR2 is YNFKEQ. CDR3 length: 16 amino acids. As DNA, the CDR3 is TGTGCCAGCAGCCAAAATCAGGGAGTGACCCCCTATGGCTACACCTTC. Protein product: CASSQNQGVTPYGYTF.

This clonotype was detected only a few times. V usage is TRBV7-2 and J usage is TRBJ2-7, with TRBD2 as a possible D gene (5 bases). Germline loops: CDR1 SGHTA, CDR2 FQGNSA. V was clipped by 3 bases and J by 7 bases, with 13 bases between them. This CDR3 has 13 residues. CDR3: CASSLDSFFEQYF. CDR3 sequence (DNA): TGTGCCAGCAGCTTGGACTCCTTTTTTGAGCAGTACTTC.

The chain is built from TRBV7-3 and TRBJ2-1, with 10 bases fitting TRBD2. V shed 2 bases, J shed 0 bases, and the junction held 10 bases outside the gene matches. Germline CDR1 SGHTA, CDR2 FQGTGA. The CDR3 consists of 19 residues. In nucleotides, the CDR3 is TGTGCCAGCAGCTTATGGGCTAGCGGGGGCATAAGCTCCTACAATGAGCAGTTCTTC. Residues: CASSLWASGGISSYNEQFF.

The chain is built from TRBV12-5 and TRBJ2-7; D is unresolved. CDR1 is LGHNT and CDR2 is FRNRAP in the germline V gene. V lost 3 bases and J 0 bases, leaving 12 bases between the germline ends. CDR3 length equals 15 residues. The CDR3 spells CASGFPRRTSYEQYF. The CDR3 DNA follows: TGTGCTAGTGGTTTCCCCCGACGAACCTCCTACGAGCAGTACTTC. The full variable domain, completed using reference TRBV12-5 and TRBJ2-7, is DARVTQTPRHKVTEMGQEVTMRCQPILGHNTVFWYRQTMMQGLELLAYFRNRAPLDDSGMPKDRFSAEMPDATLATLKIQPSEPRDSAVYFCASGFPRRTSYEQYFGPGTRLTVT.

This chain's CDR3 is CASIPGPKAEYF. The CDR3 region has the DNA TGTGCCAGCATTCCGGGCCCCAAAGCAGAGTATTTT. J is TRBJ2-3 and V is TRBV21-1; TRBD2, the D gene given by the table, was not confirmed from the DNA. TRBV21-1 is termed a pseudogene. The CDR3 is 12 amino acids.

V is TRBV2 and J is TRBJ2-1; D uncertain. The CDR3 loop spans 15 amino acids. Germline-derived CDR1 and CDR2 are SNHLY and FYNNEI. Trimming shortened V by 4 bases and J by 7 bases, and 17 bases separated the two germline ends. CDR3 nucleotides: TGTGCCAGCAGTGGGTTGGATTCCCCTACGAATGAGCAGTTCTTC. It specifies CASSGLDSPTNEQFF.

Remarks on this clonotype: Since a much larger clone is just one base distant, this may be a read error. The rearrangement links TRBV29-1 to TRBJ2-1; D gene ambiguous. The germline CDR1 and CDR2 sequences are SQVTM and ANQGSEA. There are 11 residues in the CDR3. Trimming shortened V by 3 bases and J by 5 bases, and 5 bases separated the two germline ends. CDR3 nucleotides: TGCAGCGTTGACACCCACAATGAGCAGTTCTTC. It yields the protein CSVDTHNEQFF.

This rearrangement joins TRBV28 to TRBJ2-5; tentatively, D is TRBD1 (6 bases). Judging by the DNA end, TRBJ2-7 fits better; the J call may be wrong. Germline CDR1 reads MDHEN; CDR2 reads SYDVKM. This CDR3 has 11 amino acids. The CDR3 DNA is TGTGCCAGCAACCGGACAGACGAGCAGTACTTC. It is translated as CASNRTDEQYF.

This chain links TRBV7-6 with TRBJ2-3; D call uncertain. Germline values: CDR1 SGHVS, CDR2 FNYEAQ. This CDR3 has 14 amino acids. Trimming took off 2 bases at V and 5 bases at J, with 11 bases between the two ends. The chain's CDR3 is CASSLLQSLDTQYF. CDR3 nucleotides: TGTGCCAGCAGCTTACTCCAGAGTCTAGATACGCAGTATTTT.